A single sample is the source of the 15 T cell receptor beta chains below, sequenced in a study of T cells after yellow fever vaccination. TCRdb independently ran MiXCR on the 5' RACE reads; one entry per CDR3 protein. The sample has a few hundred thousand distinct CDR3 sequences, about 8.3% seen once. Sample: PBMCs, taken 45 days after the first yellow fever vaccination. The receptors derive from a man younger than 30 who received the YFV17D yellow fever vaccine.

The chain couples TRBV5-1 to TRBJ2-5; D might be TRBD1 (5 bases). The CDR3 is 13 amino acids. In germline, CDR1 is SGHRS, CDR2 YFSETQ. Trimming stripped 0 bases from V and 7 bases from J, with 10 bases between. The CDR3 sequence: CASSLDPQGTQYF. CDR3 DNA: TGCGCCAGCAGCTTGGATCCCCAGGGGACCCAGTACTTC.

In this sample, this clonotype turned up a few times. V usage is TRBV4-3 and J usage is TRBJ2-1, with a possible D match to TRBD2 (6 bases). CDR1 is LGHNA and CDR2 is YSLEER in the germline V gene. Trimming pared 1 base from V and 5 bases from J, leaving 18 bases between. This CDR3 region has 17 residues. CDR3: CASSQGSGLQRDNEQFF. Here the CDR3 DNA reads TGCGCCAGCAGCCAAGGATCGGGACTGCAACGGGACAATGAGCAGTTCTTC.

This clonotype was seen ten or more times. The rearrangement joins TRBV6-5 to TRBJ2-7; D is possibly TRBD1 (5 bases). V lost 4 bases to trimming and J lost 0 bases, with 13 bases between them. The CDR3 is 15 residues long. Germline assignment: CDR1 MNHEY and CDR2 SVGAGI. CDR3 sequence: CASSSSQVSSYEQYF. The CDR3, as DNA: TGTGCCAGCAGTTCCTCACAGGTTAGCTCCTACGAGCAGTACTTC.

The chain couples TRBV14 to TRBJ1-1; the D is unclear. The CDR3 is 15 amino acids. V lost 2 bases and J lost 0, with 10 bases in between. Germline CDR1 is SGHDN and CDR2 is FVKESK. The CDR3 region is CASSQFGRLNTEAFF. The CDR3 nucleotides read TGTGCCAGCAGCCAATTTGGACGGTTGAACACTGAAGCTTTCTTT.

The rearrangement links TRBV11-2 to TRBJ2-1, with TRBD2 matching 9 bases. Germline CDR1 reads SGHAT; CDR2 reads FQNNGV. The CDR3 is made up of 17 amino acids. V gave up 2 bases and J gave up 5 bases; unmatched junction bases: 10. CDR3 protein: CASSLLSGRGGNNEQFF. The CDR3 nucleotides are TGTGCCAGCAGCTTACTATCGGGGCGGGGGGGCAACAATGAGCAGTTCTTC.

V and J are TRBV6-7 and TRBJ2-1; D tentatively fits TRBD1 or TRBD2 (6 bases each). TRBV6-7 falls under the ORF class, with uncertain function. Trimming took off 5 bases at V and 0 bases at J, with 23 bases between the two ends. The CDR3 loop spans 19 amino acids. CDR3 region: CASSKAGTTGFHSYNEQFF. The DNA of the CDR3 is TGTGCCAGCAGTAAGGCGGGGACAACCGGGTTTCACTCCTACAATGAGCAGTTCTTC.

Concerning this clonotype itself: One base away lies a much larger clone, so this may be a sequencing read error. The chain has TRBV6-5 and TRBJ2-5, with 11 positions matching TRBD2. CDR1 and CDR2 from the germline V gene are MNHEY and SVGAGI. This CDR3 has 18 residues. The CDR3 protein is CASSYSSSGGLSQEAQYF. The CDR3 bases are TGTGCCAGCAGTTACTCGTCTAGCGGGGGGCTCTCTCAAGAGGCCCAGTACTTC.

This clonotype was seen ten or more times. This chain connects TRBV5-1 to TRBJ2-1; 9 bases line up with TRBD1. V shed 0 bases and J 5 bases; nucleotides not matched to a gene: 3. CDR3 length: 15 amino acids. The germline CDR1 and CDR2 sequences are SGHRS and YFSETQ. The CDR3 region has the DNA TGCGCCAGCAGCTTGGGTGGGACAGGGAACAATGAGCAGTTCTTC. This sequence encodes CASSLGGTGNNEQFF.

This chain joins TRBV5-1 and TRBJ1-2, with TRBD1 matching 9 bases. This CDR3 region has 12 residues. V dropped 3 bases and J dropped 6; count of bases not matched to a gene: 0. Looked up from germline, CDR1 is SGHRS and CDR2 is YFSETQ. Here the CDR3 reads CASSWDRDGYTF. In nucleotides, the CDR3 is TGCGCCAGCAGCTGGGACAGGGATGGCTACACCTTC.

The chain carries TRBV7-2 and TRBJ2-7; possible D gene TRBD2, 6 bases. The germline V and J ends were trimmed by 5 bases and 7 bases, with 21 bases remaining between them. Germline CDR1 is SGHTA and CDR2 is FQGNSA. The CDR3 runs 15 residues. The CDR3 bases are TGTGCCAGCAGCCTCTCAAGGCTCTGGGCGGGAGAGCAGTACGTC. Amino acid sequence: CASSLSRLWAGEQYV.

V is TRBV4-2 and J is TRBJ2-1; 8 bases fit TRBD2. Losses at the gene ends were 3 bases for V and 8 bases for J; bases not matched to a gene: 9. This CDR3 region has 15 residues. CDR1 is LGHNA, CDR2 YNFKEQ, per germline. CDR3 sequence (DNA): TGTGCCAGCAGCCACGCGGGGGGCCGTACCGATGAGCAGTTCTTC. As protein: CASSHAGGRTDEQFF.

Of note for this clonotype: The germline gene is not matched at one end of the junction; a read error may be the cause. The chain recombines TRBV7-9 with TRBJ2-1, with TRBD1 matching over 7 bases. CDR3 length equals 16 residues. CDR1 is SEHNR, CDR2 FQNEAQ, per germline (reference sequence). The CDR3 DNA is TGTGCCAGCAGCCGACCCAGGGGGTCCTCCTACGATGAGCAGTTCTTC. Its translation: CASSRPRGSSYDEQFF.

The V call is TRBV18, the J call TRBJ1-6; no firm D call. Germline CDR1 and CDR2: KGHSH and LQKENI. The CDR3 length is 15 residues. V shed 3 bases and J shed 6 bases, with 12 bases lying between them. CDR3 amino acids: CASSPVAQTNSPLHF. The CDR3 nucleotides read TGTGCCAGCTCACCCGTAGCACAGACTAATTCACCCCTCCACTTT.

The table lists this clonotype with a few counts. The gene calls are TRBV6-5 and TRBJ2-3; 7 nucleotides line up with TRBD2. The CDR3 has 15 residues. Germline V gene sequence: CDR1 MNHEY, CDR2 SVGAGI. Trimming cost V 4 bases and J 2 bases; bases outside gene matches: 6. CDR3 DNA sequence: TGTGCCAGCAGTTCGTTGACTAGCTTCACAGATACGCAGTATTTT. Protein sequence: CASSSLTSFTDTQYF.

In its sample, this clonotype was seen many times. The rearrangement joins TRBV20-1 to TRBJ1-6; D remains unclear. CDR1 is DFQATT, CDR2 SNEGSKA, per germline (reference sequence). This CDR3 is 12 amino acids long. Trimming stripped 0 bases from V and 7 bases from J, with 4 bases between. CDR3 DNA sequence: TGCAGTGCTAGAGATGGGAATTCACCCCTCCACTTT. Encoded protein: CSARDGNSPLHF.